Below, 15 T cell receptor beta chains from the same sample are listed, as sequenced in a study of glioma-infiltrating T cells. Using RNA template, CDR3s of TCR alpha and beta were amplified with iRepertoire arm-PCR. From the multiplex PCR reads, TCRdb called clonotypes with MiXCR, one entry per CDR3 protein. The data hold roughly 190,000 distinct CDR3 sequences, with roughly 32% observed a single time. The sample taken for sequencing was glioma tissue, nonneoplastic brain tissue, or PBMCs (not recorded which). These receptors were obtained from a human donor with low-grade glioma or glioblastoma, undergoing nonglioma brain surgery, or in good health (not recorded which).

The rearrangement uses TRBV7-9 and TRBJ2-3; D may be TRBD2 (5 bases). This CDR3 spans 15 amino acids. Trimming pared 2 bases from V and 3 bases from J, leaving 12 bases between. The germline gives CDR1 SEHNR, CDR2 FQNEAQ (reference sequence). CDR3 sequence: CASSLLLGLTDTQYF. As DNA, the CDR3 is TGTGCCAGCAGCTTACTGCTAGGACTGACAGATACGCAGTATTTT. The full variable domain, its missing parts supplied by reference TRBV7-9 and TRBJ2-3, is DTGVSQNPRHKITKRGQNVTFRCDPISEHNRLYWYRQTLGQGPEFLTYFQNEAQLEKSRLLSDRFSAERPKGSFSTLEIQRTEQGDSAMYLCASSLLLGLTDTQYFGPGTRLTVL.

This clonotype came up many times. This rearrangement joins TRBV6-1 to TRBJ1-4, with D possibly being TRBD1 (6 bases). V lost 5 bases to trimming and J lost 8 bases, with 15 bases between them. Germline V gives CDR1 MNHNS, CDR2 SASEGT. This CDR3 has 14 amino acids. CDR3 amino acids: CASSRQAGREKLFF. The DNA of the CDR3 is TGTGCCAGCAGTCGACAGGCGGGCCGGGAAAAACTGTTTTTT.

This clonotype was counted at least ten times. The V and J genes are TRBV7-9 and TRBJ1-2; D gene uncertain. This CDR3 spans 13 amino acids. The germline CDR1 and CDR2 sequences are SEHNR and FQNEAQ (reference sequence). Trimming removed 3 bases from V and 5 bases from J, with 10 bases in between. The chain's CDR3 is CASSFLQSYGYTF. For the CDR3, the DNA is TGTGCCAGCAGCTTTTTACAGAGTTATGGCTACACCTTC.

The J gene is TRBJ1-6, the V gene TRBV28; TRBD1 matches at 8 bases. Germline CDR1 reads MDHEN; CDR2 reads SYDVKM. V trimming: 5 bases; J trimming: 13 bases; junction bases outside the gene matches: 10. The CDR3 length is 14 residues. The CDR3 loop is CASSTGQGYQPLHF. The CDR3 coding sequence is TGTGCCAGCAGTACAGGACAGGGATATCAGCCCCTCCACTTT.

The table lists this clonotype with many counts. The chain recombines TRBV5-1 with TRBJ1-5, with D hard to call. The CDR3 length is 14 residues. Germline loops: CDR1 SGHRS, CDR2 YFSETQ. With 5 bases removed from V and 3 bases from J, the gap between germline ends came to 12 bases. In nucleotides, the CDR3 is TGCGCCAGCAGTCCCGACAATCTCAATCAGCCCCAGCATTTT. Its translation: CASSPDNLNQPQHF.

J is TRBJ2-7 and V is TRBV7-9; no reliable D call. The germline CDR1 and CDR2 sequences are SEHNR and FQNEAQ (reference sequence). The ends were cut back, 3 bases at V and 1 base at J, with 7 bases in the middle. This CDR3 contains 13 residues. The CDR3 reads CASSFSGSYEQYF. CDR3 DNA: TGTGCCAGCAGCTTTTCCGGATCCTACGAGCAGTACTTC.

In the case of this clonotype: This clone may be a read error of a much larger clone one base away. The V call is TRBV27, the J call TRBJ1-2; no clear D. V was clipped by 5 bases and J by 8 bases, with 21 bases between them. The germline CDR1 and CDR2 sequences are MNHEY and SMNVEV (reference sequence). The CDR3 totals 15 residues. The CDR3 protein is CASSPRTSRVRGYTF. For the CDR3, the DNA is TGTGCCAGCAGTCCAAGGACCTCTCGGGTTCGGGGCTACACCTTC.

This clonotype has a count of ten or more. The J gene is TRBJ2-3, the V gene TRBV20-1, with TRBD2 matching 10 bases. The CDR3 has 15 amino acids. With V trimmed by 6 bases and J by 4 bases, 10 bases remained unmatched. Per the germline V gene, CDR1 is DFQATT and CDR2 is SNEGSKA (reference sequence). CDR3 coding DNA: TGCAGTGCGCGACTCAGCGGGAGGGCATCAGATACGCAGTATTTT. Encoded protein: CSARLSGRASDTQYF.

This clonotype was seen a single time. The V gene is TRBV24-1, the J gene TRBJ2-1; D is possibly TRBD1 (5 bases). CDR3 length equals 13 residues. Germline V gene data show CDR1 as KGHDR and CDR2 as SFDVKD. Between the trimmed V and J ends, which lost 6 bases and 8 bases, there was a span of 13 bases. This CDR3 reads CATSFPGWDEQFF. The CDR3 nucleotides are TGTGCCACCAGTTTTCCAGGGTGGGATGAGCAGTTCTTC.

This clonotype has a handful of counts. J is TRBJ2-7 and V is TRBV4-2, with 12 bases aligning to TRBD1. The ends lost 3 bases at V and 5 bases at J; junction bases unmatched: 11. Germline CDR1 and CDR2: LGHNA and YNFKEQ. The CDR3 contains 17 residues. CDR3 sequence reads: CASSQLSGTGGGDEQYF. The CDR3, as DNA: TGTGCCAGCAGCCAGTTGTCCGGGACAGGGGGCGGGGACGAGCAGTACTTC.

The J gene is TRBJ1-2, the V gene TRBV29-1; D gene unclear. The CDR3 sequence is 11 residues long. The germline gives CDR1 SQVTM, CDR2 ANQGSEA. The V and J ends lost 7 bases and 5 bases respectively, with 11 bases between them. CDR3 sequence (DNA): TGCAGCGGCGAAAGGGTGTATGGCTACACCTTC. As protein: CSGERVYGYTF.

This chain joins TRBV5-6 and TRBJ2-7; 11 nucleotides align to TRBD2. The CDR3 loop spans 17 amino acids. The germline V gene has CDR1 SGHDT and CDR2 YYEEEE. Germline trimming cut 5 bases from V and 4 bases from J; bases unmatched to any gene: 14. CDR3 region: CASSKKAPSGRSYEQYF. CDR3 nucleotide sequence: TGTGCCAGCAGTAAAAAAGCCCCTAGCGGGAGGTCGTACGAGCAGTACTTC. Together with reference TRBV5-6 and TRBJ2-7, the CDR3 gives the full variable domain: DAGVTQSPTHLIKTRGQQVTLRCSPKSGHDTVSWYQQALGQGPQFIFQYYEEEERQRGNFPDRFSGHQFPNYSSELNVNALLLGDSALYLCASSKKAPSGRSYEQYFGPGTRLTVT.

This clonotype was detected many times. CDR3 residues: CSAYHGGRSTDTQYF. The CDR3, as DNA: TGCAGTGCTTATCATGGGGGACGGAGCACAGATACGCAGTATTTT. The chain joins TRBV20-1 to TRBJ2-3; D assignment may be TRBD1 or TRBD2 (5 bases each). Deletions cut 5 bases from V and 0 bases from J, with 15 bases between. The CDR3 is 15 amino acids. Germline loops: CDR1 DFQATT, CDR2 SNEGSKA (reference sequence).

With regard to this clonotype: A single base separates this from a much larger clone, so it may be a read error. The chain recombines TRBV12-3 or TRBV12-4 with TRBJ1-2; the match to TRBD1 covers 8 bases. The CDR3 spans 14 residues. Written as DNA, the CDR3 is TGTGCCAGCAGTTTAACAGGGGGAAGATATGGCGACACCTTC. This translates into CASSLTGGRYGDTF.

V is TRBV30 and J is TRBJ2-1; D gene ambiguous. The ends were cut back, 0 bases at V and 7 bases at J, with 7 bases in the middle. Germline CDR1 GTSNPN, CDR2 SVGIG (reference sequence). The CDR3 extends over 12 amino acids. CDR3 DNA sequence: TGTGCCTGGAGTGTACTTCCGAATGAGCAGTTCTTC. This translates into CAWSVLPNEQFF. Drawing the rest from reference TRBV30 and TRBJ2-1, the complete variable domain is SQTIHQWPATLVQPVGSPLSLECTVEGTSNPNLYWYRQAAGRGLQLLFYSVGIGQISSEVPQNLSASRPQDRQFILSSKKLLLSDSGFYLCAWSVLPNEQFFGPGTRLTVL.